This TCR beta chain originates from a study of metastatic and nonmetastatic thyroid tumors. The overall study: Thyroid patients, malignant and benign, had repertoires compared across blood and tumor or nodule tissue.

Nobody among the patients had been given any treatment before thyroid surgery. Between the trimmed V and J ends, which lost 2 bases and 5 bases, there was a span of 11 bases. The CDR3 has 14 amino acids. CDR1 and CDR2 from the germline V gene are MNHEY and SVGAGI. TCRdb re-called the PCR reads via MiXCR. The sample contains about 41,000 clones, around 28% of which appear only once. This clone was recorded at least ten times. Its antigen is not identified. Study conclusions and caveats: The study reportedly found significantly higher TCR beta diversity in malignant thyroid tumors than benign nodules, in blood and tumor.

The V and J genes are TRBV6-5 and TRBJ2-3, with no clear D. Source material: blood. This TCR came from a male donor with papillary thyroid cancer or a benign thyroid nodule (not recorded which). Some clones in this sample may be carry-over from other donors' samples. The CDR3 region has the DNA TGTGCCAGCAGTTACACCCCGGGCGTAGATACGCAGTATTTT. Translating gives CASSYTPGVDTQYF.